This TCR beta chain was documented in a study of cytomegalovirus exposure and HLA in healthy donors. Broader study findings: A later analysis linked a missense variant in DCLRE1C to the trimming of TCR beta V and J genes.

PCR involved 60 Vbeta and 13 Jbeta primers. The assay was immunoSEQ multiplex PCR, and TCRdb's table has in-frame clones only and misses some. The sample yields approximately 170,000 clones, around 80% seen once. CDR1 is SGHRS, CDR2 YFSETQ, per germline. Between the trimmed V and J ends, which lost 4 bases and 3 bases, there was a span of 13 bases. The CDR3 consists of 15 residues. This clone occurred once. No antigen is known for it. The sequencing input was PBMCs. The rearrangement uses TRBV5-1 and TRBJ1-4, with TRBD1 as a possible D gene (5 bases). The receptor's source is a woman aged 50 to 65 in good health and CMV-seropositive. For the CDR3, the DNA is TGCGCCAGCAGCCCCTGGGGCTCTTCTAATGAAAAACTGTTTTTT. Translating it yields CASSPWGSSNEKLFF.